This is a list of T cell receptor beta chains from one sample in a study of OX40 agonist ivuxolimab in advanced cancers. Assay used: immunoSEQ multiplex PCR; TCRdb lists only in-frame clones, some missing. The sample has some 100,000 clones; roughly 94% are singletons. This material consisted of CD4+ or CD8+ T cells sorted from blood, taken in a trial of the OX40 agonist ivuxolimab. All receptors derive from an adult with an advanced solid tumor such as melanoma, head and neck, liver or kidney cancer. The CDR3 runs from the conserved cysteine through the conserved F or W. D genes are given only for firm matches. Rows may omit the clone size; those that give it use once, few, many or a size class.

abundance	v_gene	d_gene	j_gene	CDR3aa	CDR3nt
NA	TRBV11-2	NA	TRBJ2-5	CASSSTYRDEETQYF	TGTGCCAGCAGCTCTACCTACAGGGATGAGGAGACCCAGTACTTC
once	TRBV2	NA	TRBJ2-7	CARKLRSGEQYF	TGTGCCAGAAAACTTCGGAGTGGCGAGCAGTACTTC
NA	TRBV6-5	NA	TRBJ1-2	CASRAGVGYTF	TGTGCCAGCAGGGCAGGGGTTGGCTACACCTTC
once	TRBV11-2	NA	TRBJ1-1	CASSLGRVGAEAFF	TGTGCCAGCAGCTTAGGACGGGTAGGGGCTGAAGCTTTCTTT
once	TRBV9	TRBD2	TRBJ2-5	CASSALSGGGETQYF	TGTGCCAGCAGCGCCCTCAGCGGGGGTGGGGAGACCCAGTACTTC
NA	TRBV27	NA	TRBJ2-7	CASSLSRSHEQYF	TGTGCCAGCAGTTTATCGAGGTCCCACGAGCAGTACTTC
once	TRBV19	NA	TRBJ2-5	CASSIDPTRPLAGETQYF	TGTGCCAGTAGTATAGATCCGACAAGGCCCCTAGCAGGAGAGACCCAGTACTTC
NA	TRBV14	NA	TRBJ2-1	CASRSSGAPGYNEQFF	TGTGCCAGCAGATCATCCGGGGCACCCGGCTACAATGAGCAGTTCTTC
NA	TRBV19	NA	TRBJ2-1	CASSMSDSSYNEQFF	TGTGCCAGTAGTATGTCCGACAGCTCCTACAATGAGCAGTTCTTC
once	TRBV27	NA	TRBJ2-1	CASSFARHNEQFF	TGTGCCAGCAGTTTCGCCAGACACAATGAGCAGTTCTTC
NA	TRBV13	TRBD2	TRBJ2-1	CASSLGLAGMGEQFF	TGTGCCAGCAGCCTCGGACTAGCGGGAATGGGTGAGCAGTTCTTC
once	TRBV5-1	NA	TRBJ2-6	CASSTALGSGANVLTF	TGCGCCAGCAGCACAGCACTTGGGTCGGGGGCCAACGTCCTGACTTTC
NA	TRBV28	NA	TRBJ2-1	CASSFPDEQFF	TGTGCCAGCAGTTTTCCCGATGAGCAGTTCTTC
NA	TRBV9	NA	TRBJ2-1	CASSVGGFGSEQFF	TGTGCCAGCAGCGTAGGGGGGTTTGGGAGTGAGCAGTTCTTC
NA	TRBV5-1	TRBD2	TRBJ2-5	CASSLGTSQETQYF	TGCGCCAGCAGCCTCGGGACTAGTCAAGAGACCCAGTACTTC
NA	TRBV5-8	NA	TRBJ2-1	CASSLGLVVHEQFF	TGTGCCAGCAGCTTGGGACTAGTGGTCCATGAGCAGTTCTTC
NA	TRBV5-4	NA	TRBJ2-5	CASSPLGGAQYF	TGTGCCAGCAGTCCCTTGGGGGGCGCCCAGTACTTC
NA	TRBV9	TRBD1	TRBJ2-1	CASGGTGGGLGGYNEQFF	TGTGCCAGCGGAGGGACAGGGGGTGGGTTAGGCGGGTACAATGAGCAGTTCTTC
NA	TRBV14	TRBD2	TRBJ2-1	CASSQGLAGGPLRGEQFF	TGTGCCAGCAGCCAGGGACTAGCGGGAGGTCCCCTCAGGGGGGAGCAGTTCTTC
NA	TRBV7-6	NA	TRBJ2-3	CASSPHGSGDTQYF	TGTGCCAGCAGCCCACACGGGAGCGGTGATACGCAGTATTTT
few	TRBV4-1	NA	TRBJ1-2	CASSQPMRTESYTF	TGCGCCAGCAGCCAACCCATGCGGACAGAGAGCTACACCTTC
NA	TRBV6-6	NA	TRBJ1-5	CASSYLSSNQPQHF	TGTGCCAGCAGTTACCTGTCTAGCAATCAGCCCCAGCATTTT
NA	TRBV6-1	NA	TRBJ2-1	CASSPTIYDEQFF	TGTGCCAGCAGTCCGACAATATATGATGAGCAGTTCTTC
NA	TRBV7-3	TRBD1	TRBJ2-1	CASSLTGGQVNNEQFF	TGTGCCAGCAGCTTAACAGGGGGACAGGTAAACAATGAGCAGTTCTTC
NA	TRBV27	TRBD1	TRBJ2-7	CASSLSTGGPIPPYEQYF	TGTGCCAGCAGTTTATCGACAGGGGGTCCTATTCCTCCCTACGAGCAGTACTTC
once	TRBV27	TRBD1	TRBJ1-5	CASSLNRGSQPQHF	TGTGCCAGCAGTTTAAACAGGGGTAGTCAGCCCCAGCATTTT
once	TRBV30	NA	TRBJ2-7	CAWSVVELGSYEQYF	TGTGCCTGGAGTGTGGTTGAACTGGGATCCTACGAGCAGTACTTC
NA	TRBV30	TRBD2	TRBJ2-5	CAWSVGTSMNQETQYF	TGTGCCTGGAGTGTAGGGACTAGCATGAACCAAGAGACCCAGTACTTC
NA	TRBV11-2	TRBD2	TRBJ2-7	CASSFWEAGVMYEQYF	TGTGCCAGCAGCTTTTGGGAAGCGGGAGTAATGTACGAGCAGTACTTC
NA	TRBV30	TRBD1	TRBJ2-3	CAWRTETIDRADTQYF	TGTGCCTGGAGGACCGAGACCATCGACAGGGCAGATACGCAGTATTTT
NA	TRBV19	NA	TRBJ1-2	CASSIAGGTDYGYTF	TGTGCCAGTAGTATTGCAGGCGGGACCGACTATGGCTACACCTTC
NA	TRBV29-1	TRBD1	TRBJ2-7	CSVYNMGQGGSYEQYF	TGCAGCGTATACAACATGGGACAGGGAGGTTCCTACGAGCAGTACTTC
NA	TRBV4-1	NA	TRBJ1-3	CASSQDLLQALSGNTIYF	TGCGCCAGCAGCCAAGATCTGTTGCAGGCTCTCTCTGGAAACACCATATATTTT
NA	TRBV19	NA	TRBJ2-7	CASSSAAGATYEQYF	TGTGCCAGTAGTAGCGCGGCAGGGGCTACCTACGAGCAGTACTTC
NA	TRBV9	TRBD1	TRBJ2-3	CASSGRQGAGTDTQYF	TGTGCCAGCAGCGGCCGACAGGGGGCAGGCACAGATACGCAGTATTTT
NA	TRBV6-5	NA	TRBJ2-3	CATRAPGDTQYF	TGTGCCACCCGGGCCCCGGGGGATACGCAGTATTTT
NA	TRBV6-6	NA	TRBJ1-5	CASSYDKGVQPQHF	TGTGCCAGCAGTTATGATAAAGGGGTGCAGCCCCAGCATTTT
NA	TRBV4-1	NA	TRBJ1-4	CASSQGMVGKTEKLFF	TGCGCCAGCAGCCAAGGGATGGTCGGTAAAACTGAAAAACTGTTTTTT
NA	TRBV5-4	TRBD2	TRBJ2-6	CASSSRGLAVSSGANVLTF	TGTGCCAGCAGCTCAAGGGGACTAGCGGTGAGCTCTGGGGCCAACGTCCTGACTTTC
NA	TRBV5-1	NA	TRBJ2-3	CASSLATLDTQYF	TGCGCCAGCAGCTTGGCCACGTTAGATACGCAGTATTTT
NA	TRBV27	NA	TRBJ1-4	CASSPYGGRNEKLFF	TGTGCCAGCAGTCCTTACGGGGGGAGGAATGAAAAACTGTTTTTT
NA	TRBV9	TRBD2	TRBJ2-1	CASSVGPSGGWDKFF	TGTGCCAGCAGCGTAGGTCCTAGCGGGGGGTGGGACAAGTTCTTC
NA	TRBV19	NA	TRBJ2-7	CASSMGPNYEQYF	TGTGCCAGTAGTATGGGGCCGAACTACGAGCAGTACTTC
NA	TRBV6-6	NA	TRBJ2-5	CASGNSKAGERETQYF	TGTGCCAGTGGGAATAGCAAGGCAGGTGAAAGAGAGACCCAGTACTTC
NA	TRBV11-2	TRBD1	TRBJ2-7	CASSPGQGAYEQYF	TGTGCCAGCAGTCCTGGACAGGGGGCCTACGAGCAGTACTTC
few	TRBV19	NA	TRBJ1-5	CATSRGAPQSQHF	TGTGCCACCTCTCGCGGGGCCCCGCAGTCCCAGCATTTT
NA	TRBV27	NA	TRBJ2-7	CASSLGRAYEQYF	TGTGCCAGCAGTTTAGGCAGGGCCTACGAGCAGTACTTC
NA	TRBV9	NA	TRBJ2-1	CASIAPVGNEQFF	TGTGCCAGCATCGCCCCAGTCGGTAATGAGCAGTTCTTC
NA	TRBV19	TRBD2	TRBJ2-5	CASSIGLAGETQYF	TGTGCCAGTAGTATCGGACTAGCGGGCGAGACCCAGTACTTC
NA	TRBV29-1	TRBD1	TRBJ2-7	CSVIQGATYEQYF	TGCAGCGTAATACAGGGGGCCACCTACGAGCAGTACTTC
NA	TRBV5-1	TRBD1	TRBJ2-7	CASSKGQGLLGEQYF	TGCGCCAGCAGCAAGGGACAGGGGCTTTTGGGAGAGCAGTACTTC
NA	TRBV7-6	TRBD1	TRBJ1-1	CASSTGTGGKDTEAFF	TGTGCCAGCAGCACCGGGACAGGGGGCAAGGACACTGAAGCTTTCTTT
NA	TRBV23-1	NA	TRBJ2-3	CASSQSKGGHRTDTQYF	TGCGCCAGCAGTCAATCCAAAGGCGGACACCGCACAGATACGCAGTATTTT
NA	TRBV27	NA	TRBJ1-2	CASSLSSGSSYGYTF	TGTGCCAGCAGTTTATCGTCAGGGTCCTCCTATGGCTACACCTTC
NA	TRBV7-9	TRBD2	TRBJ2-7	CASSLEDSGRCEQYF	TGTGCCAGCAGCTTAGAGGATAGCGGGAGATGCGAGCAGTACTTC
NA	TRBV6-5	NA	TRBJ2-1	CASTPFGGPGDEQFF	TGTGCCAGCACCCCATTCGGAGGGCCAGGGGATGAGCAGTTCTTC
NA	TRBV4-1	NA	TRBJ1-2	CASSQDIRVFYGYTF	TGCGCCAGCAGCCAAGATATAAGGGTTTTCTATGGCTACACCTTC
NA	TRBV27	NA	TRBJ1-1	CASSPVVGKAFF	TGTGCCAGCAGCCCTGTGGTGGGCAAAGCTTTCTTT
NA	TRBV27	NA	TRBJ2-2	CASSLFGRVNTGELFF	TGTGCCAGCAGTTTATTCGGACGGGTGAACACCGGGGAGCTGTTTTTT